The 3 T cell receptor beta chains below come from one sample, sequenced in a study of identical twins (dated by TCRdb to between 2015 and 2016). Libraries were made using 5' RACE. The listed sequencing device is Illumina HiSeq 2000. TCRdb cleaned the public reads at Q25 with fastp, built clones with MiXCR and kept in-frame beta chains. Every entry covers one CDR3 protein and lists the most common genes and DNA from its rows. The sample profile shows under 450,000 distinct CDR3 sequences; 18% of them were found once. 9.5% to 15% of the sample is held by the ten biggest clonotypes. The sequencing input was naive T cells sorted from blood. The cell subset or site label for this specimen denotes: cells isolated with a human naive T-cell isolation kit. The receptors originated from a man between 45 and 60 years old in good health.

This sequence joins TRBV4-3 and TRBJ2-7; D not certain. The CDR3 contains 16 residues. V lost 3 bases to trimming and J lost 0 bases, with 15 bases between them. CDR1 is LGHNA, CDR2 YSLEER, per germline. In DNA form, the CDR3 reads TGCGCCAGCAGCCAGGAACTTAGTCTCGCCTCCTACGAGCAGTACTTC. This encodes CASSQELSLASYEQYF.

The V call is TRBV5-1, the J call TRBJ1-6, with D unclear. This CDR3 has 13 amino acids. The germline V gene encodes CDR1 SGHRS and CDR2 YFSETQ. The V end lost 0 bases, the J end lost 9 bases, and 7 bases lay between the germline ends. DNA of the CDR3: TGCGCCAGCAGCTTGGAAGCGGGTTCACCCCTCCACTTT. It specifies CASSLEAGSPLHF.

The chain recombines TRBV10-3 with TRBJ2-2; D possibly corresponds to TRBD2 (7 bases). V was trimmed by 3 bases and J by 4 bases, leaving 24 bases between them. The CDR3 extends over 19 amino acids. The germline V gene encodes CDR1 ENHRY and CDR2 SYGVKD. The CDR3 loop is CAISERGNREAGSTGELFF. CDR3 nucleotides: TGTGCCATCAGTGAACGGGGCAACAGGGAAGCGGGAAGCACCGGGGAGCTGTTTTTT.